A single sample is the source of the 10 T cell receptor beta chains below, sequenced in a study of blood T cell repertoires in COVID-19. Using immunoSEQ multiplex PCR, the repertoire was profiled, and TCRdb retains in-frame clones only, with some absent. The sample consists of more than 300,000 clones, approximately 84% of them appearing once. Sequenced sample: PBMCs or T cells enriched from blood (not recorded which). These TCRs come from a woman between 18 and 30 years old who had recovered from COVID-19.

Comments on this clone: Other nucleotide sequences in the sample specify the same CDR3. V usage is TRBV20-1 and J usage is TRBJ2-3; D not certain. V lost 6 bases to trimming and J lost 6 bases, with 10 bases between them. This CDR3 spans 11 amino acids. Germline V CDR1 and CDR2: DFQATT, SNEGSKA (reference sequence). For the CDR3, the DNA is TGCAGTGCCCCTTCAGCGGATACGCAGTATTTT. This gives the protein CSAPSADTQYF.

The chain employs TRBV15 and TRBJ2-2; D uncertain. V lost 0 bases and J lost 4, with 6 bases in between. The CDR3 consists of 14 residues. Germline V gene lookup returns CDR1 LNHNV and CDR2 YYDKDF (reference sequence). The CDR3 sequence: CATSRDRVTGELFF. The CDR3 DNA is TGTGCCACCAGCAGAGATCGGGTCACCGGGGAGCTGTTTTTT.

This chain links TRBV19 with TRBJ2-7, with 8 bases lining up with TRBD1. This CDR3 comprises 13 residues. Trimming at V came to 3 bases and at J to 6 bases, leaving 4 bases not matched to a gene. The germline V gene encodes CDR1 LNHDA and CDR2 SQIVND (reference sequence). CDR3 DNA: TGTGCCAGTAGTATGCAGGGGGCAGGCGAGCAGTACTTC. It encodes CASSMQGAGEQYF.

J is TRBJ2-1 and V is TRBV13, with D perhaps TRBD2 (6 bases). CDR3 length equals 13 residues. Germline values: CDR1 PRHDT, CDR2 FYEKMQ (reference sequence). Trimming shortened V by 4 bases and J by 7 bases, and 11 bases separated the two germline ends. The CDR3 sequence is CASSYSEGNEQFF. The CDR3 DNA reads TGTGCCAGCAGCTATTCGGAGGGGAATGAGCAGTTCTTC.

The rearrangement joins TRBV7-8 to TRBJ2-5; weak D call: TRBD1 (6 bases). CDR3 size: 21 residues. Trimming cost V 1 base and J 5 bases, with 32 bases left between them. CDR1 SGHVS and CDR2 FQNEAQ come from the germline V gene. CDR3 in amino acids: CASSLGFRGGPPPPGQETQYF. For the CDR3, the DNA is TGTGCCAGCAGCTTAGGCTTCAGGGGTGGCCCGCCGCCCCCGGGCCAGGAGACCCAGTACTTC.

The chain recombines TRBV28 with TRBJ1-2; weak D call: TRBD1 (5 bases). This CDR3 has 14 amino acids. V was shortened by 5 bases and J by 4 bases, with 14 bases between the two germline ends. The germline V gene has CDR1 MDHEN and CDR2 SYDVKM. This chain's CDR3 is CASSQPTGIYGYTF. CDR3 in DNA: TGTGCCAGCAGTCAACCTACAGGTATCTATGGCTACACCTTC.

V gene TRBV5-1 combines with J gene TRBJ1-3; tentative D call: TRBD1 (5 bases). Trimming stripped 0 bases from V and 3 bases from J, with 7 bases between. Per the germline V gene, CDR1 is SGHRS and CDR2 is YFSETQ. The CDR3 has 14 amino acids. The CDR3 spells CASSLEQGGNTIYF. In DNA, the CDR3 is TGCGCCAGCAGCTTGGAGCAGGGTGGAAACACCATATATTTT.

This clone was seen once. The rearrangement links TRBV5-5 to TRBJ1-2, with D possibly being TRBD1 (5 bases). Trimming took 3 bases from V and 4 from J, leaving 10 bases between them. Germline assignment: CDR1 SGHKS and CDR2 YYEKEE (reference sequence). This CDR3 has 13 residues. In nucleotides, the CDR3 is TGTGCCAGCAGCTCGGGCAGGGCCTATGGCTACACCTTC. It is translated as CASSSGRAYGYTF. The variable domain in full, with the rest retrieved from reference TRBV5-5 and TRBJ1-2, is DAGVTQSPTHLIKTRGQQVTLRCSPISGHKSVSWYQQVLGQGPQFIFQYYEKEERGRGNFPDRFSARQFPNYSSELNVNALLLGDSALYLCASSSGRAYGYTFGSGTRLTVV.

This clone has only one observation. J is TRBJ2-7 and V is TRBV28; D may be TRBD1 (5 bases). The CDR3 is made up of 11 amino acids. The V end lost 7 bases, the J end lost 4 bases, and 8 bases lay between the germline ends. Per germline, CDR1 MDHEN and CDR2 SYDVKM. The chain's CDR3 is CASIGAYEQYF. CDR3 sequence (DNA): TGTGCCAGCATTGGGGCGTACGAGCAGTACTTC.

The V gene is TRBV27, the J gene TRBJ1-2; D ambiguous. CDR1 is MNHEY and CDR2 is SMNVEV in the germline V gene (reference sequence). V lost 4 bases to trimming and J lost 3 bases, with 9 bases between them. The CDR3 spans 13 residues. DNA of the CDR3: TGTGCCAGCAGTTCCCTTACAGACTATGGCTACACCTTC. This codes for CASSSLTDYGYTF.